Below are 6 T cell receptor beta chains sequenced from a single sample in a study of OX40 agonist ivuxolimab in advanced cancers. Sequenced by immunoSEQ multiplex PCR; TCRdb stores in-frame clones only, minus some. The sample includes 65,000 to 70,000 clones, about 80% of them seen just once. Sequencing used CD4+ or CD8+ T cells sorted from blood, obtained in a trial of the OX40 agonist ivuxolimab. These receptors were collected from an adult with an advanced solid tumor such as melanoma, head and neck, liver or kidney cancer.

The chain is built from TRBV6-5 and TRBJ2-7; D not resolved. The germline V gene encodes CDR1 MNHEY and CDR2 SVGAGI. V gave up 0 bases and J gave up 7 bases, with 4 bases separating them. The CDR3 has 11 amino acids. CDR3 coding DNA: TGTGCCAGCAGTTACTCGGGGGAGCAGTACTTC. Translation gives CASSYSGEQYF.

The rearrangement joins TRBV11-2 to TRBJ2-5, with 7 bases matching TRBD1. Germline loops: CDR1 SGHAT, CDR2 FQNNGV. This CDR3 is built from 16 residues. V trimming: 1 base; J trimming: 2 bases; junction bases outside the gene matches: 7. The CDR3 reads CASSLAGTAAQETQYF. Here the CDR3 DNA reads TGTGCCAGCAGCTTAGCCGGGACAGCAGCTCAAGAGACCCAGTACTTC.

The V call is TRBV5-1, the J call TRBJ2-3; 10 bases are a match to TRBD2. Germline V gene lookup returns CDR1 SGHRS and CDR2 YFSETQ. Germline trimming cut 3 bases from V and 4 bases from J; bases unmatched to any gene: 8. The CDR3 sequence is 16 residues long. Here the CDR3 reads CASSSQAGGPADTQYF. The CDR3 region has the DNA TGCGCCAGCAGCTCTCAAGCGGGAGGGCCTGCAGATACGCAGTATTTT.

The chain links TRBV6-1 to TRBJ2-5; D gene uncertain. With 6 bases removed from V and 5 bases from J, the gap between germline ends came to 10 bases. The V gene's germline CDR1 is MNHNS and CDR2 SASEGT. CDR3 length: 12 residues. CDR3 in DNA: TGTGCCAGCAGGTCCATGGGTGAGACCCAGTACTTC. Protein: CASRSMGETQYF.

The chain joins TRBV5-1 to TRBJ2-5; 10 bases agree with TRBD1. The CDR3 loop spans 16 amino acids. Germline V gene lookup returns CDR1 SGHRS and CDR2 YFSETQ. The trim removed 3 bases at V and 5 bases at J, leaving 10 bases unmatched. CDR3 DNA sequence: TGCGCCAGCAGCTGGACGGGACAGGGGAGGATGGAGACCCAGTACTTC. Translation gives CASSWTGQGRMETQYF.

The chain joins TRBV6-1 to TRBJ1-4, with a tentative D call TRBD1 (5 bases). Germline loops: CDR1 MNHNS, CDR2 SASEGT. The CDR3 has 14 residues. V was pared by 1 base and J by 12 bases, with 15 bases between. CDR3 coding DNA: TGTGCCAGCAGTGAAGACTCCAGGGTATGGGAACTGTTTTTT. Protein: CASSEDSRVWELFF.